This T cell receptor beta chain is drawn from a study of T-cell reconstitution after alpha-beta-depleted transplantation in children. Findings of the study overall: There were reportedly several hundred expanded graft clones from which alpha-beta T cells came about two months after transplant. T-cell counts and diversity at one year following transplant were attributed mainly to newly produced T cells.

A few counts support this clonotype. Its antigen is not identified. Trimming took 7 bases from V and 3 from J; bases not matched to a gene: 6. The CDR3 is 15 residues long. The V gene's germline CDR1 is MDHEN and CDR2 SYDVKM. Preparation of the TCRbeta library was carried out with unique molecular identifiers. TCRdb analysed the PCR reads with MiXCR anew, one entry per CDR3 protein. The table includes around 420,000 distinct CDR3 sequences, about 16% detected once. The sample here was PBMCs, mostly from graft donor cells, taken 360 days after TCRalphabeta/CD19-depleted stem cell transplant. The V call is TRBV28, the J call TRBJ2-4, with 10 bases fitting TRBD1. The origin of this receptor is a boy under three years old who had a stem cell transplant for Wiskott-Aldrich syndrome, so the T cells may come from the graft donor. CDR3 coding DNA: TGTGCCAGCAAAGACAGGGACAGGGGCAAAAACATTCAGTACTTC. Translated: CASKDRDRGKNIQYF. The variable domain in full, with the rest retrieved from reference TRBV28 and TRBJ2-4, is DVKVTQSSRYLVKRTGEKVFLECVQDMDHENMFWYRQDPGLGLRLIYFSYDVKMKEKGDIPEGYSVSREKKERFSLILESASTNQTSMYLCASKDRDRGKNIQYFGAGTRLSVL.